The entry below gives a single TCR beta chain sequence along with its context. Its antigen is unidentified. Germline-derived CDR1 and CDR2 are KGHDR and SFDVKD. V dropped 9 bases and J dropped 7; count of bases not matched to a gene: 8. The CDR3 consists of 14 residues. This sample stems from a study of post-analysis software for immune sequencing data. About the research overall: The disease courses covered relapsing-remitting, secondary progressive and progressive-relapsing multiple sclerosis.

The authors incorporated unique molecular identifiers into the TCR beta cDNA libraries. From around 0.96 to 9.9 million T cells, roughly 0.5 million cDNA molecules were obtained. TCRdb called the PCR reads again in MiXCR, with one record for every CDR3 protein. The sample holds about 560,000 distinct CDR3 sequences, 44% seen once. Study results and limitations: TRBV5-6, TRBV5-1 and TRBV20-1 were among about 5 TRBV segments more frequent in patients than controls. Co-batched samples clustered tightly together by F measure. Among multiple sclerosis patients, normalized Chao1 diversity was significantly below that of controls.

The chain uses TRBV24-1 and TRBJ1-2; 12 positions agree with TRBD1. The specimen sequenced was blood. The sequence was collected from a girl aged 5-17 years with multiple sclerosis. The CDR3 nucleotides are TGTGCCACCGAGACGGGACAGGGGGCATGTGGCTACACCTTC. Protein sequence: CATETGQGACGYTF.